The sequence of this T cell receptor (beta chain) was determined in a study of patients and donors after allogeneic stem cell transplantation. By share, this clonotype ranks as large (0.1 to 1%). TCRdb processed the RT-PCR reads anew with MiXCR; each CDR3 protein has one entry. The sample consists of about 1,300 distinct CDR3 sequences, approximately 5% of them appearing once. Sequencing was carried out using blood, either unsorted or a sorted T cell fraction (not recorded which). The sequence came from a human donor who was either an allogeneic HSCT recipient or a stem cell or donor lymphocyte infusion donor (not recorded which). It is not recorded whose cells these are; they may come from a transplant donor.

The CDR3 DNA is TGTGCCGGACTTCGGGACAGTTCCTACGAGCAGTACTTC. Translating gives CAGLRDSSYEQYF. The V gene is TRBV7-9, the J gene TRBJ2-7; 7 positions match TRBD1. Per germline, CDR1 SEHNR and CDR2 FQNEAQ (reference sequence). This CDR3 contains 13 residues. Trimming at V came to 11 bases and at J to 1 base, leaving 8 bases not matched to a gene. The whole variable domain, remainder taken from reference TRBV7-9 and TRBJ2-7, is DTGVSQNPRHKITKRGQNVTFRCDPISEHNRLYWYRQTLGQGPEFLTYFQNEAQLEKSRLLSDRFSAERPKGSFSTLEIQRTEQGDSAMYLCAGLRDSSYEQYFGPGTRLTVT.